Detailed here is one TCR beta chain. What it binds is unknown. With 5 bases removed from V and 0 bases from J, the gap between germline ends came to 8 bases. The CDR3 runs 13 residues. Looked up from germline, CDR1 is MGHRA and CDR2 is YSYEKL. This specimen comes from a study of tumor-infiltrating lymphocytes in localized non-small cell lung cancer. Assay used: immunoSEQ multiplex PCR; TCRdb lists only in-frame clones, some missing. The sample contains 10,000 or so clones, almost 85% of which appear only once. Whole-study findings and limits: Tumors had more T cell infiltration than uninvolved lung, per TCRbeta sequencing and CD3 counts.

The TCR comes from a human donor with non-small cell lung cancer. The sample was uninvolved lung tissue not adjacent to the tumor. The chain recombines TRBV4-1 with TRBJ2-7; TRBD2 might be the D (5 bases). This CDR3 reads CASSEGSSYEQYF. DNA of the CDR3: TGCGCCAGCAGCGAGGGTAGCTCCTACGAGCAGTACTTC.